One sample yielded the 16 T cell receptor beta chains listed below, sequenced in a study of blood T cell repertoires in COVID-19. Data came from immunoSEQ multiplex PCR; TCRdb stores just in-frame clones and leaves some out. Of 210,000 or so clones listed, about 89% are singletons. The sequencing input was peripheral blood. Receptors originate from a middle-aged woman with acute or convalescent COVID-19.

V usage is TRBV5-1 and J usage is TRBJ1-3, with unresolved D. This CDR3 has 13 amino acids. Looked up from germline, CDR1 is SGHRS and CDR2 is YFSETQ. With 7 bases removed from V and 0 bases from J, the gap between germline ends came to 8 bases. CDR3 amino acids: CASSRDSGNTIYF. CDR3 nucleotides: TGCGCCAGCTCGCGGGACTCTGGAAACACCATATATTTT.

This clone appeared once. The CDR3 loop is CASSGTSGSGEQFF. The CDR3 region has the DNA TGTGCCAGCTCCGGGACTAGCGGTTCTGGTGAGCAGTTCTTC. The V call is TRBV18, the J call TRBJ2-1, with 11 bases lining up with TRBD2. CDR1 and CDR2 (germline): KGHSH, LQKENI. This CDR3 has 14 residues. J lost 9 bases, V lost 6 bases, and 7 bases had no gene match.

The chain couples TRBV5-1 to TRBJ1-4, with D perhaps TRBD1 (5 bases). The CDR3 sequence is 14 residues long. Germline CDR1 reads SGHRS; CDR2 reads YFSETQ. Deletions cut 3 bases from V and 8 bases from J, with 14 bases between. CDR3 sequence (DNA): TGCGCCAGCAGCTCGAACGTCCCAGGGGAAAAACTGTTTTTT. Its translation: CASSSNVPGEKLFF.

The chain links TRBV10-3 to TRBJ2-2; D is ambiguous. The V end lost 6 bases, the J end lost 1 base, and 12 bases lay between the germline ends. The CDR3 runs 15 residues. Germline-derived CDR1 and CDR2 are ENHRY and SYGVKD. The CDR3 DNA is TGTGCCATCAGCGCCGGGTCCCTGAACACCGGGGAGCTGTTTTTT. Amino acids: CAISAGSLNTGELFF.

The rearrangement links TRBV18 to TRBJ2-6; a weak D match, TRBD1 (6 bases). The germline V and J ends were trimmed by 3 bases and 8 bases, with 11 bases remaining between them. This CDR3 region has 14 residues. The germline V gene encodes CDR1 KGHSH and CDR2 LQKENI. CDR3 coding DNA: TGTGCCAGCTCACCGACCGGACAGCCCAACGTCCTGACTTTC. The encoded protein is CASSPTGQPNVLTF.

The rearrangement links TRBV27 to TRBJ1-5; perhaps TRBD1 as D (6 bases). Trimming removed 6 bases at V and 3 bases at J, with 12 bases between. The V gene's germline CDR1 is MNHEY and CDR2 SMNVEV (reference sequence). The length of the CDR3 is 14 residues. DNA of the CDR3: TGTGCCAGCAGCGTGGACAGCTCCAATCAGCCCCAGCATTTT. Its protein is CASSVDSSNQPQHF.

J is TRBJ2-5 and V is TRBV18, with D perhaps matching TRBD1 (6 bases). CDR3 length: 15 amino acids. CDR1 and CDR2 from the germline V gene are KGHSH and LQKENI. Trimming shortened V by 4 bases and J by 4 bases, and 16 bases separated the two germline ends. The CDR3 region is CASSLGAGTRETQYF. DNA for the CDR3: TGTGCCAGCTCACTTGGAGCAGGGACACGAGAGACCCAGTACTTC.

The V gene is TRBV9, the J gene TRBJ1-1, with a weak D call TRBD1 (5 bases). CDR3 size: 14 residues. Looked up from germline, CDR1 is SGDLS and CDR2 is YYNGEE. V lost 4 bases to trimming and J lost 2 bases, with 12 bases between them. CDR3 loop: CASSPPGVNTEAFF. The CDR3 nucleotides are TGTGCCAGCAGCCCCCCGGGGGTTAACACTGAAGCTTTCTTT.

In this sample, this clone turned up once. This chain links TRBV5-1 with TRBJ1-1; 10 bases map to TRBD1. Germline trimming cut 0 bases from V and 4 bases from J; bases unmatched to any gene: 3. This CDR3 has 15 amino acids. The germline V gene has CDR1 SGHRS and CDR2 YFSETQ. The CDR3 DNA is TGCGCCAGCAGCTTGGGGGGACAGGGGAGCACTGAAGCTTTCTTT. Its protein product is CASSLGGQGSTEAFF.

This clone was seen once. The sample carries other DNA sequences with the same CDR3. The V and J genes are TRBV5-1 and TRBJ2-5; 8 nucleotides line up with TRBD1. Germline lookup yields CDR1 SGHRS and CDR2 YFSETQ. This CDR3 spans 14 amino acids. The junction had 1 base not matched to a gene; V was cut back by 0 bases and J by 3 bases. DNA of the CDR3: TGCGCCAGCAGCTTGGTACAGGGGGAAGAGACCCAGTACTTC. It codes for CASSLVQGEETQYF.

This clone was detected once. V usage is TRBV24-1 and J usage is TRBJ2-1; 16 positions agree with TRBD2. CDR3 length: 19 amino acids. V shed 3 bases and J 1 base; nucleotides not matched to a gene: 5. The V gene's germline CDR1 is KGHDR and CDR2 SFDVKD. CDR3 region: CATSDPGLAGGESYNEQFF. CDR3 in DNA: TGTGCCACCAGTGATCCGGGACTAGCGGGGGGGGAGTCCTACAATGAGCAGTTCTTC.

V is TRBV4-1 and J is TRBJ2-3; tentatively, D is TRBD1 (6 bases). CDR1 and CDR2 (germline): MGHRA, YSYEKL. The V gene lost 5 bases and the J gene lost 5 bases, with 17 bases spanning the gap. The CDR3 length is 15 residues. The CDR3 DNA reads as TGCGCCAGCAGCTCCCCAGCCGACAGGCTAGATACGCAGTATTTT. Translation gives CASSSPADRLDTQYF.

Only a few counts were recorded for this clone. The chain recombines TRBV29-1 with TRBJ1-1, with TRBD1 as a possible D gene (5 bases). Germline assignment: CDR1 SQVTM and CDR2 ANQGSEA. The CDR3 spans 13 residues. V was shortened by 2 bases and J by 0 bases, with 7 bases between the two germline ends. The CDR3 protein is CSVETGVNTEAFF. CDR3 coding DNA: TGCAGCGTTGAAACGGGGGTGAACACTGAAGCTTTCTTT.

The rearrangement links TRBV7-2 to TRBJ2-1, with D possibly matching TRBD2 (7 bases). CDR1 and CDR2 from the germline V gene are SGHTA and FQGNSA. V was trimmed by 0 bases and J by 6 bases, leaving 12 bases between them. The CDR3 consists of 15 residues. CDR3 residues: CASSLAGGPVNEQFF. The CDR3 nucleotides read TGTGCCAGCAGCTTAGCGGGGGGGCCCGTCAATGAGCAGTTCTTC.

The V gene is TRBV6-2 or TRBV6-3, the J gene TRBJ1-3; no clear D gene. This CDR3 is 14 amino acids long. Trimming removed 2 bases from V and 2 bases from J, with 7 bases in between. Germline V CDR1 and CDR2: MNHEY, SVGEGT. The CDR3 sequence: CASSYPPAGNTIYF. DNA for the CDR3: TGTGCCAGCAGTTACCCCCCGGCTGGAAACACCATATATTTT.

This clone appeared a few times. The DNA for the CDR3 is TGTGCCAGCAGCTTAGGCGAACTGAGGGGCTACACCTTC. Protein sequence: CASSLGELRGYTF. The chain carries TRBV7-9 and TRBJ1-2; the D is unclear. Trimming took off 1 base at V and 8 bases at J, with 11 bases between the two ends. CDR3 length equals 13 residues. The germline CDR1 and CDR2 sequences are SEHNR and FQNEAQ (reference sequence).